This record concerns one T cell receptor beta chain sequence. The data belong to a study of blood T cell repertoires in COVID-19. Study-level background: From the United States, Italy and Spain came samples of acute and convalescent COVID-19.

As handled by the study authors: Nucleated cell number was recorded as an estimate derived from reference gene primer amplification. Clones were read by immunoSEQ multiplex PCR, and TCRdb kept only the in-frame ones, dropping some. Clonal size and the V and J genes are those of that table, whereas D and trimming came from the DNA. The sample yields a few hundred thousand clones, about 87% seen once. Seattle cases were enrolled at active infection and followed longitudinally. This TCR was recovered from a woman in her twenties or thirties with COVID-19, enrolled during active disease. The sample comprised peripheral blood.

DNA of the CDR3: TGTGCCAGCAGCCTGGGGACAGGGCTTGTTAATACGCAGTATTTT. It translates to CASSLGTGLVNTQYF. The chain recombines TRBV7-6 with TRBJ2-3; TRBD1 matches at 9 bases. The CDR3 consists of 15 residues. CDR1 is SGHVS and CDR2 is FNYEAQ in the germline V gene. V trimming: 5 bases; J trimming: 7 bases; junction bases outside the gene matches: 10.